This TCR beta chain originates from a study of T cells in localized non-small cell lung cancer. Here immunoSEQ multiplex PCR was the method, and the copy in TCRdb shows in-frame clones only, minus some. The sample comprises 1,100 to 1,500 clones, roughly 20% of which are singletons, and 13% to 15% rests with the top ten. Study-wide points: The greatest T cell clonality was found in uninvolved adjacent lung (higher than in tumor). Density of T cells in blood, when higher, went with longer overall survival. Owing to sequencing of a solitary tumor region, heterogeneity cannot be discounted. Of the top 100 tumor clones, median 57 were in adjacent lung, about 30 among its top 100.

CDR1 and CDR2 from the germline V gene are SGHNT and YENEEA. V lost 1 base to trimming and J lost 8 bases, with 9 bases between them. CDR3 length equals 14 residues. This clone has more than one count but fewer than ten. Its antigen is as yet unknown. J is TRBJ1-6 and V is TRBV11-3; D not certain. The clonotype was recovered from a woman aged 35-75 years with stage I lung adenocarcinoma. This material consisted of lung tumor tissue, taken before any cancer treatment. The CDR3 DNA reads TGTGCCAGCAGCTTAGGGGCGTTCGATTCACCCCTCCACTTT. It yields the protein CASSLGAFDSPLHF.